This TCR beta chain was identified during a study of T cell responses to AZD1222 COVID-19 vaccine. Study results and limitations: Spike-specific TCR breadth and depth went up after people got two AZD1222 doses.

Of note for this clone: Its antigen is currently unknown.

With 3 bases clipped from V and 2 bases from J, the junction kept 11 bases outside the gene matches. CDR3 length: 18 residues. Germline V gene lookup returns CDR1 GTSNPN and CDR2 SVGIG (reference sequence). Measured with immunoSEQ multiplex PCR; TCRdb has only the in-frame clones, and not every one. This sample has under 110,000 clones, with about 90% found just once. This specimen consisted of peripheral blood, obtained 28 days after the second AZD1222 dose. The clonotype comes from an adult who received the AZD1222 COVID-19 vaccine. J is TRBJ2-7 and V is TRBV30; 15 positions agree with TRBD2. CDR3 nucleotide sequence: TGTGCCTGGAGCCCAATCGGACTAGCGGGGGGGCTTCCCTACGAGCAGTACTTC. Protein product: CAWSPIGLAGGLPYEQYF.